This T cell receptor beta chain was sequenced during a study of human T cells and chemical hapten exposure. MiXCR was run by TCRdb on the RACE reads, yielding one entry per CDR3 protein. The top ten clones hold about 1.1% of a sample with under 300,000 distinct CDR3 sequences, almost 8% of them seen once. This clonotype was seen a few times. As to time point: pre-sensitization, week 0. The treatment was: therapeutic diphenylcyclopropenone sensitization with weekly scalp DPC. The CDR3 covers 15 residues. V lost 0 bases and J lost 0, with 10 bases in between. Germline V gene data show CDR1 as DFQATT and CDR2 as SNEGSKA (reference sequence).

V is TRBV20-1 and J is TRBJ2-3; D unresolved. This clonotype was sampled from a man aged 18 to 35 with alopecia areata. Some clones in this sample may be carry-over from other donors' samples. This sample comprised whole blood, obtained in connection with sensitization to the hapten diphenylcyclopropenone (DPC). The chain's CDR3 is CSARDPRASTDTQYF. Here the CDR3 DNA reads TGCAGTGCTAGAGATCCCAGAGCTAGCACAGATACGCAGTATTTT.